This record concerns one TCR beta chain sequence. Deletions cut 3 bases from V and 4 bases from J, with 21 bases between. CDR3 length: 17 amino acids. The germline gives CDR1 LNHDA, CDR2 SQIVND (reference sequence). The record originates from a study of blood T cell repertoires in COVID-19. The method was immunoSEQ multiplex PCR; TCRdb's version includes in-frame clones alone and lacks a portion of them. The repertoire holds around 140,000 clones, around four fifths seen once, with 1.6% in the top ten. This receptor was obtained from a human donor in a cohort sampled during active COVID-19. The sample comprised peripheral blood. The chain employs TRBV19 and TRBJ1-2, with D perhaps TRBD1 (6 bases). CDR3 in amino acids: CASSIGRGGTQGYGYTF. As DNA, the CDR3 is TGTGCCAGTAGTATTGGGAGAGGGGGAACCCAAGGCTATGGCTACACCTTC.